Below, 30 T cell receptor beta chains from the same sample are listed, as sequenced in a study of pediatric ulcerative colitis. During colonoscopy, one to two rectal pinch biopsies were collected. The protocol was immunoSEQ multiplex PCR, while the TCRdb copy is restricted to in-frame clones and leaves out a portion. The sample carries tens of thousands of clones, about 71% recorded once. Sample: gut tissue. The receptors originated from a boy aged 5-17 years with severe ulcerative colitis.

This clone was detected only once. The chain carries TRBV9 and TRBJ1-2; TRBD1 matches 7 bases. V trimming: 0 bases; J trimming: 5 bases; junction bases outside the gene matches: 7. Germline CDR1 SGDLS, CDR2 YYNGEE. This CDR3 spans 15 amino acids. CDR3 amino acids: CASSVGTGDGYGYTF. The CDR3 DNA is TGTGCCAGCAGCGTAGGCACAGGGGATGGATATGGCTACACCTTC.

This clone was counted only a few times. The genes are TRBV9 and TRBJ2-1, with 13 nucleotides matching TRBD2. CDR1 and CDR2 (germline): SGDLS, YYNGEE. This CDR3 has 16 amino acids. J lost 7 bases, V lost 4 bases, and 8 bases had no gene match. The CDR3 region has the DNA TGTGCCAGCAGCTTCACTAGCGGGGGGGCTGGGAATGAGCAGTTCTTC. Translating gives CASSFTSGGAGNEQFF.

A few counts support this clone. The CDR3 DNA sequence: TGTGCCAGCAGTTACGCTTCATCTGTCCCTGAAGCTTTCTTT. This sequence encodes CASSYASSVPEAFF. The rearrangement joins TRBV6-6 to TRBJ1-1; no clear D gene. Deletions cut 2 bases from V and 6 bases from J, with 13 bases between. Germline values: CDR1 MNHNY, CDR2 SVGAGI (reference sequence). The CDR3 length is 14 residues.

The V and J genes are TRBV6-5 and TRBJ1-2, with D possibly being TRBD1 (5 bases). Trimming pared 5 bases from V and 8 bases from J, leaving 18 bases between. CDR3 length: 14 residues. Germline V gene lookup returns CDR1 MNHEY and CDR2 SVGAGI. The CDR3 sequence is CASSPTGGLEGYTF. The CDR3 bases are TGTGCCAGCAGTCCGACGGGGGGTCTAGAAGGCTACACCTTC.

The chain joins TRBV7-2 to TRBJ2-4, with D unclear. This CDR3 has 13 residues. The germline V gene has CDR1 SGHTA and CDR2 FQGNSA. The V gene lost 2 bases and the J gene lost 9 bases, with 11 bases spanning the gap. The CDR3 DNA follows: TGTGCCAGCAGCTTAAGGTTCCTGTCCATTCAGTACTTC. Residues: CASSLRFLSIQYF.

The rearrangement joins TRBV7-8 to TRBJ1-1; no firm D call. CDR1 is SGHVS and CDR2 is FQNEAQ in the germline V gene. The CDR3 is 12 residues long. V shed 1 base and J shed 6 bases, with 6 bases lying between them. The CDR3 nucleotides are TGTGCCAGCAGCTTAGGTGTAGCTGAAGCTTTCTTT. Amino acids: CASSLGVAEAFF. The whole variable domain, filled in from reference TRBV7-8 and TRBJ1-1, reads GAGVSQSPRYKVAKRGQDVALRCDPISGHVSLFWYQQALGQGPEFLTYFQNEAQLDKSGLPSDRFFAERPEGSVSTLKIQRTQQEDSAVYLCASSLGVAEAFFGQGTRLTVV.

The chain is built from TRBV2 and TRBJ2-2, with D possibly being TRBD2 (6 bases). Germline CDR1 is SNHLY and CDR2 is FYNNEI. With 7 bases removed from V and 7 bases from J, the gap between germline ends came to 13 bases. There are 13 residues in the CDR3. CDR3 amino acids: CASKGEDIGELFF. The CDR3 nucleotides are TGTGCCAGCAAAGGGGAGGACATCGGGGAGCTGTTTTTT.

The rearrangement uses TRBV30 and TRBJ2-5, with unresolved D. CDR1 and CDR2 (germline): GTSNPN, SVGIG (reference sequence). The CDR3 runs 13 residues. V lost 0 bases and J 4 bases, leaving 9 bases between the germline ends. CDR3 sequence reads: CAWSVPGPETQYF. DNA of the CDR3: TGTGCCTGGAGTGTACCGGGCCCAGAGACCCAGTACTTC.

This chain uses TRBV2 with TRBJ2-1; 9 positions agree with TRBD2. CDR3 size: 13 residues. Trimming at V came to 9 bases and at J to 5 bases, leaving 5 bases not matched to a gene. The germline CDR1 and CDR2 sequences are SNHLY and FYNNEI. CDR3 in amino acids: CARSGGHNNEQFF. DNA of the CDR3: TGTGCCAGAAGCGGGGGGCACAACAATGAGCAGTTCTTC.

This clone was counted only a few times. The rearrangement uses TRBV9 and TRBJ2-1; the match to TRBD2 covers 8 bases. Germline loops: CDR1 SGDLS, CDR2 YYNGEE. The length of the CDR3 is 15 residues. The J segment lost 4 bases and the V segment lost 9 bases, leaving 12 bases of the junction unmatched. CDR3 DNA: TGTGCCACGGGACCTTTAGCGGGGAGATACAATGAGCAGTTCTTC. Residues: CATGPLAGRYNEQFF.

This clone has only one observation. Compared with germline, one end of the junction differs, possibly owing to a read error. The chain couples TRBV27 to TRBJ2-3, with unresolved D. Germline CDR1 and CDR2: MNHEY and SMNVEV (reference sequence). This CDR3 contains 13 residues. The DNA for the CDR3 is TGTGCCAGCAGTCTCCAAGGACGGGCGACTCGGAATTTT. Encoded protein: CASSLQGRATRNF.

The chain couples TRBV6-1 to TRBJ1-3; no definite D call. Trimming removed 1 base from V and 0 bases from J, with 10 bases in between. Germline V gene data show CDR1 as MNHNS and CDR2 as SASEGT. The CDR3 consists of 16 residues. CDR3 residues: CASSEETIVSGNTIYF. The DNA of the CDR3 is TGTGCCAGCAGTGAAGAAACCATAGTCTCTGGAAACACCATATATTTT.

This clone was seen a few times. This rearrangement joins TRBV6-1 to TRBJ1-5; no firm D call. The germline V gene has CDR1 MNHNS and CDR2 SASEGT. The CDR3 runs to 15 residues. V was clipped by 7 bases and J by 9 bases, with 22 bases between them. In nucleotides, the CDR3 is TGTGCCAGCATTGTTGCGCTGGCAGGAGGGTGGCCCCAGCATTTT. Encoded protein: CASIVALAGGWPQHF.

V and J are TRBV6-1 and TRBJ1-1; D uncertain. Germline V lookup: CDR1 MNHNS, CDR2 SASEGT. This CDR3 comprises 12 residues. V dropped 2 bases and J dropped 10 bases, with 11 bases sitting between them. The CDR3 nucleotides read TGTGCCAGCAGTGAATGGGCAGGCGGAGCTTTCTTT. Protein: CASSEWAGGAFF.

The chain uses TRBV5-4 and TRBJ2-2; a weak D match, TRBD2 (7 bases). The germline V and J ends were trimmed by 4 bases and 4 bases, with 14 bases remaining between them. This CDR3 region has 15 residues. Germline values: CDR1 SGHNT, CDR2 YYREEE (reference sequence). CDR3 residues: CASSPGGQGTGELFF. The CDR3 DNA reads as TGTGCCAGCAGCCCGGGGGGCCAGGGCACCGGGGAGCTGTTTTTT.

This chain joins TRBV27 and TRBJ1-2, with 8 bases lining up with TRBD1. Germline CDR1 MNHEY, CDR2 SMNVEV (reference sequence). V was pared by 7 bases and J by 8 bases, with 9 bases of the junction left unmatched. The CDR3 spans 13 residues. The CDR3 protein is CASTPDRASGYTF. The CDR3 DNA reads TGTGCCAGCACACCGGACAGGGCTAGCGGCTACACCTTC.

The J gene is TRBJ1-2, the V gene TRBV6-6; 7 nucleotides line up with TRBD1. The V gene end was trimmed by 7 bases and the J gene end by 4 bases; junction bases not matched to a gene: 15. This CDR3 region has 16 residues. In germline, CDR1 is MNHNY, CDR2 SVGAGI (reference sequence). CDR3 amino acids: CASTLADRMTFYGYTF. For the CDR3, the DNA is TGTGCCAGCACCCTCGCGGACAGGATGACCTTCTATGGCTACACCTTC.

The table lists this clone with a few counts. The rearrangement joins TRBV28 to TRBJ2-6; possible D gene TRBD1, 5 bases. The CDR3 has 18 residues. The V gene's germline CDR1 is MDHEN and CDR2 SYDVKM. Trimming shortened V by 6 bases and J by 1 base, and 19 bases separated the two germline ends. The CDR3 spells CASSPKAGIGSGANVLTF. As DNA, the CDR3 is TGTGCCAGCAGCCCGAAGGCAGGGATAGGATCTGGGGCCAACGTCCTGACTTTC.

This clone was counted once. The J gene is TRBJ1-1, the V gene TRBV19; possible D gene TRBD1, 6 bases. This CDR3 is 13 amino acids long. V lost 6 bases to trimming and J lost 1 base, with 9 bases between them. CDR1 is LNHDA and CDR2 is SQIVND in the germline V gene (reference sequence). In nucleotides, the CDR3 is TGTGCCAGTAGGGACAGACAGAACACTGAAGCTTTCTTT. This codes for CASRDRQNTEAFF.

The CDR3 DNA follows: TGTGCCAGCAGCGTGTACGTCGGGGGCCCTGGGGCCAACGTCCTGACTTTC. Amino acids: CASSVYVGGPGANVLTF. This chain uses TRBV9 with TRBJ2-6, with D possibly called TRBD1 or TRBD2 (6 bases each). Trimming pared 2 bases from V and 2 bases from J, leaving 14 bases between. CDR1 and CDR2 (germline): SGDLS, YYNGEE. This CDR3 has 17 residues.

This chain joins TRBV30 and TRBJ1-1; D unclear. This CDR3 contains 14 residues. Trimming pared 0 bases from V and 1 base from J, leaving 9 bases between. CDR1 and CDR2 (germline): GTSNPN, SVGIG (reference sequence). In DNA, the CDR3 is TGTGCCTGGAGTGTAAGGGCCACGAACACTGAAGCTTTCTTT. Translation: CAWSVRATNTEAFF.

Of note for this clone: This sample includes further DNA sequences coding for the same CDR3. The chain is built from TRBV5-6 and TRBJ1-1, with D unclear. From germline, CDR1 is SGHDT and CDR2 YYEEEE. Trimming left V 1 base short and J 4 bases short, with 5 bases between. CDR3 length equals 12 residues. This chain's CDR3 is CASSLRGTEAFF. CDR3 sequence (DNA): TGTGCCAGCAGCTTGCGGGGCACTGAAGCTTTCTTT.

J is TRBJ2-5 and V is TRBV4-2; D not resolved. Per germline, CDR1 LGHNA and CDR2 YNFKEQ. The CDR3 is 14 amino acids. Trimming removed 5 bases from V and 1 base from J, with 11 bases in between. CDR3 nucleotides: TGTGCCAGCAGCTACGTCGTAGGCCAAGAGACCCAGTACTTC. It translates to CASSYVVGQETQYF.

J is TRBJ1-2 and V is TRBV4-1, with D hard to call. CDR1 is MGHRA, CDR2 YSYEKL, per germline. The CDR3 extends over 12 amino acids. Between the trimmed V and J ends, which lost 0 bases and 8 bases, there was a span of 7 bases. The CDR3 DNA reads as TGCGCCAGCAGCCAAGAACGACGCGGCTACACCTTC. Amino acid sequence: CASSQERRGYTF.

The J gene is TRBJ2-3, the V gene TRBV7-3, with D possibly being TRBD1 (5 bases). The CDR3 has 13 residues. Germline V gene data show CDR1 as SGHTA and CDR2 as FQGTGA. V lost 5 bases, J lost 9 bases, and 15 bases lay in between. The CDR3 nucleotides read TGTGCCAGCAGCCCGGATTTCAAGGGGACGCAGTATTTT. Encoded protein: CASSPDFKGTQYF. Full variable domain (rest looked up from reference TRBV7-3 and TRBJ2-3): GAGVSQTPSNKVTEKGKYVELRCDPISGHTALYWYRQSLGQGPEFLIYFQGTGAADDSGLPNDRFFAVRPEGSVSTLKIQRTERGDSAVYLCASSPDFKGTQYFGPGTRLTVL.

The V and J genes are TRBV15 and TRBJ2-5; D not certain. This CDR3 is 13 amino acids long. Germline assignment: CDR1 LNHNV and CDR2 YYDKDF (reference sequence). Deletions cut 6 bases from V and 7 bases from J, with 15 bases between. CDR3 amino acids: CATSWIRSGTQYF. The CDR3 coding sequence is TGTGCCACCAGTTGGATACGCTCGGGGACCCAGTACTTC.

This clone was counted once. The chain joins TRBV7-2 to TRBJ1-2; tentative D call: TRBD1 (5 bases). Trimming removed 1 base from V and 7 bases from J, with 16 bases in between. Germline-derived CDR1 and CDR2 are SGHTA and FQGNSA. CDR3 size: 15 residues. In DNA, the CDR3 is TGTGCCAGCAGCTTAGTTGGGGACCCCCTACGTGGCTACACCTTC. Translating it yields CASSLVGDPLRGYTF.

CDR3 DNA sequence: TGCGCCAGCAGCCAAACCCTGACTAGCGGGGGGGCCTCAGATACGCAGTATTTT. Encoded protein: CASSQTLTSGGASDTQYF. V gene TRBV4-1 combines with J gene TRBJ2-3; TRBD2 matches at 14 bases. The CDR3 spans 18 residues. Germline CDR1 and CDR2: MGHRA and YSYEKL. V lost 2 bases to trimming and J lost 4 bases; unmatched junction nucleotides: 8.

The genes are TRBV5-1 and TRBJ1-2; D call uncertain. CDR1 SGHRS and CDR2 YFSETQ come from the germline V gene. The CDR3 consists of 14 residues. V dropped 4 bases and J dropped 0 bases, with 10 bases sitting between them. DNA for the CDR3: TGCGCCAGCAGCCCGGACGGTACTAACTATGGCTACACCTTC. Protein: CASSPDGTNYGYTF.

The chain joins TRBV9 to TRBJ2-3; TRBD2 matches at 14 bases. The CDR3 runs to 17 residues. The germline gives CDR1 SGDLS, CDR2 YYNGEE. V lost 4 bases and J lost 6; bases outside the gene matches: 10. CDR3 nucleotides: TGTGCCAGCAGCCTTAACCCGACTAGCGGGGGGGATGATACGCAGTATTTT. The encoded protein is CASSLNPTSGGDDTQYF.